These 5 T cell receptor beta chains share one sample of origin, sequenced in a study of blood T cell repertoires in COVID-19. The repertoire was sequenced with immunoSEQ multiplex PCR; TCRdb's copy has only in-frame clones and lacks some. The sample gives fewer than 90,000 clones, 75% to 90% of which show up once; about 16% is in the top ten. Sequences were obtained from peripheral blood. The receptor source for this set is a male donor with acute or convalescent COVID-19.

The chain links TRBV14 to TRBJ1-3, with 10 positions matching TRBD1. CDR3 length equals 16 residues. Germline lookup yields CDR1 SGHDN and CDR2 FVKESK. V lost 4 bases and J lost 6; bases outside the gene matches: 9. The CDR3 region has the DNA TGTGCCAGCAGCCCCCTCGGGACAGGGGAGGAAAACACCATATATTTT. Amino acid sequence: CASSPLGTGEENTIYF.

The chain employs TRBV3-1 (or the pseudogene TRBV3-2) and TRBJ2-2, with D tentatively TRBD1 (5 bases). The germline V gene encodes CDR1 LGHDT and CDR2 YNNKEL (reference sequence). The CDR3 totals 16 residues. V was shortened by 1 base and J by 1 base, with 10 bases between the two germline ends. Written as DNA, the CDR3 is TGTGCCAGCAGCCAAGGCCACAGGTTGAACACCGGGGAGCTGTTTTTT. It is translated as CASSQGHRLNTGELFF.

Points on this clone: The same CDR3 also results from other DNA sequences found in this sample. The rearrangement joins TRBV30 to TRBJ2-7; D remains unclear. Germline values: CDR1 GTSNPN, CDR2 SVGIG (reference sequence). CDR3 size: 11 residues. The V end lost 1 base, the J end lost 2 bases, and 3 bases lay between the germline ends. This CDR3 is CAWSGTYEQYF. In DNA form, the CDR3 reads TGTGCCTGGAGTGGTACCTACGAGCAGTACTTC.

This rearrangement joins TRBV2 to TRBJ1-1; D gene unclear. Trimming stripped 4 bases from V and 4 bases from J, with 10 bases between. The germline V gene has CDR1 SNHLY and CDR2 FYNNEI. The CDR3 is 13 amino acids. This CDR3 is CASSAQVGTEAFF. As DNA, the CDR3 is TGTGCCAGCAGTGCCCAAGTCGGCACTGAAGCTTTCTTT.

The J gene is TRBJ1-1, the V gene TRBV3-1 (or the pseudogene TRBV3-2), with D possibly being TRBD1 (5 bases). The V and J ends lost 4 bases and 3 bases respectively, with 12 bases between them. The CDR3 extends over 14 amino acids. Per germline, CDR1 LGHDT and CDR2 YNNKEL (reference sequence). The CDR3 DNA is TGTGCCAGCAGCCCCACCGACAGACACACTGAAGCTTTCTTT. Translated, it gives CASSPTDRHTEAFF.